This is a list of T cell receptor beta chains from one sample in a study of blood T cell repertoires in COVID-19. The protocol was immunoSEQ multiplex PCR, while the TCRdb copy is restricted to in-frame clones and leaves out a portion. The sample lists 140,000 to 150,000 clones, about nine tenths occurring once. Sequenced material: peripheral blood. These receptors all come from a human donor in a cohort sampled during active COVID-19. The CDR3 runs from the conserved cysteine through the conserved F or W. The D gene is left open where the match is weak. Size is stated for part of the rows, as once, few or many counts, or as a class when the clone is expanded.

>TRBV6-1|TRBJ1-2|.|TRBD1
TGTGCCAGCAGTGAAACGCCAGGGGGAACGAGAAACTATGGCTACACCTTC
CASSETPGGTRNYGYTF
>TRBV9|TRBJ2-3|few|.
TGTGCCAGCGGGGGGGCTAGCGACACAGATACGCAGTATTTT
CASGGASDTDTQYF
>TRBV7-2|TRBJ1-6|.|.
TGTGCCAGCAGCACTGTTACAGGAGAATATTCACCCCTCCACTTT
CASSTVTGEYSPLHF
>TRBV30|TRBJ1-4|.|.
TGTGCCTGGAGTGGGAGTGCAACTAATGAAAAACTGTTTTTT
CAWSGSATNEKLFF
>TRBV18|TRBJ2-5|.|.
TGTGCCAGCTTCTCCCAAGAGACCCAGTACTTC
CASFSQETQYF
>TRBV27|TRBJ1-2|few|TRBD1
TGTGCCAGCTCTATCCGGGCAGGGACAGCGGGCTACACCTTC
CASSIRAGTAGYTF
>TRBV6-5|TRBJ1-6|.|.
TGTGCCAGCAGTTACATGCGCAGGGCTAATTCACCCCTCCACTTT
CASSYMRRANSPLHF
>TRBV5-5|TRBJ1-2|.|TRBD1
TGTGCCAGCAGCTTGTTAGACAGGGTGACGGATGGCTACACCTTC
CASSLLDRVTDGYTF
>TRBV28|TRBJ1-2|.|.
TGTGCCAGCTCGGCTAACTATGGCCACACCTTC
CASSANYGHTF
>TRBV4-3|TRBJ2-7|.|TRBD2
TGCGCCAGCAGCCAAGAAGGGGGGACTAGCGGGAGGGCCGCGGTCTACGAGCAGTACTTC
CASSQEGGTSGRAAVYEQYF
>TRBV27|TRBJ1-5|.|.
TGTGCCAGCAGTTCCTCTGGTCCCGAGCATCAGCCCCAGCATTTT
CASSSSGPEHQPQHF
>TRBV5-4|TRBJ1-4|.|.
TGTGCCAGCAGCCAGGCGGGGTTTAACGAAAAACTGTTTTTT
CASSQAGFNEKLFF
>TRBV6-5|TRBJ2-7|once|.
TGTGCCAGCAGTCCCCTAACCCCAGGGGTCGAGCAGTACTTC
CASSPLTPGVEQYF
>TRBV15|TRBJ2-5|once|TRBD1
TGTGCCACCAGCAGGGTGACAGGGCGAGAGACCCAGTACTTC
CATSRVTGRETQYF
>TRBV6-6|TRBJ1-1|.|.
TGTGCCAGCAGTGAGAGGACAGCCATGAACACTGAAGCTTTCTTT
CASSERTAMNTEAFF
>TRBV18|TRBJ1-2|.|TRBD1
TGTGCCAGCTCACCGGACCTACAGGGGAACTATGGCTACACCTTC
CASSPDLQGNYGYTF
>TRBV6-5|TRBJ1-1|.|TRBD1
TGTGCCAGCACCAAGGACAGGGTGGGCACTGAAGCTTTCTTT
CASTKDRVGTEAFF
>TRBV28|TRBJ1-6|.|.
TGTGCCAGCAGTCTCCCCCTGAATTCACCCCTCCACTTT
CASSLPLNSPLHF
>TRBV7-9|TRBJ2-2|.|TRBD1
TGTGCCAGCAGACCCCCGGGACAGATTAACACCGGGGAGCTGTTTTTT
CASRPPGQINTGELFF
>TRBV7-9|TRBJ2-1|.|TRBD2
TGTGCCAGCAGCTTAAAGACTAGCGGGAGCTCCTACAATGAGCAGTTCTTC
CASSLKTSGSSYNEQFF
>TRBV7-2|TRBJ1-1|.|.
TGTGCCAGCAGCCCCAGGGGTCTAATCGCTGAAGCTTTCTTT
CASSPRGLIAEAFF
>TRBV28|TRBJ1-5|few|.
TGTGCCAGCAGGGCAGGGTTGGCTCAGCCCCAGCATTTT
CASRAGLAQPQHF
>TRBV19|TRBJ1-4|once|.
TGTGCCAGTAGTATAGACCCGGGGAATGAAAAACTGTTTTTT
CASSIDPGNEKLFF
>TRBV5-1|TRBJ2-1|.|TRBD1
TGCGCCAGCAGCACCCGGACAGGCCTACGGGCAACGGGTTACAATGAGCAGTTCTTC
CASSTRTGLRATGYNEQFF
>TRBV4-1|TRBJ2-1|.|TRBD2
TGCGCCAGCAGCCAAGAAAATCCTAGCGGGAGGGGGGGTGAGCAGTTCTTC
CASSQENPSGRGGEQFF
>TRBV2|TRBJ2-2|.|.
TGTGCCAGCAAAAGGCAGGCGAACACCGGGGAGCTGTTTTTT
CASKRQANTGELFF
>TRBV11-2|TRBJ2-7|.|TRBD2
TGTGCCAGCAGCTCTCCGGGACTAGCGGGGGGGCCCTACGAGCAGTACTTC
CASSSPGLAGGPYEQYF
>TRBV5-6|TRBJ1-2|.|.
TGTGCCAGCAGCTTGGCCGGGGGGGATTTGTCTGGCTACACCTTC
CASSLAGGDLSGYTF
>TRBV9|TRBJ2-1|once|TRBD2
TGTGCCAGCAGCGTAGGAGGGGCGGGTAGCGGGAGAAACCATGAGCAGTTCTTC
CASSVGGAGSGRNHEQFF
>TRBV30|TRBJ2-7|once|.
TGTGCCTGGAGTTTATTCCTAGCGACCTACGAGCAGTACTTC
CAWSLFLATYEQYF
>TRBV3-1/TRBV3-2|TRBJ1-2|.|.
TGTGCCAGCAGCCACCATTGGGGGGACTACACCTTC
CASSHHWGDYTF
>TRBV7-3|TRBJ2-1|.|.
TGTGCCAGCAGCTTAATGGGGGCTGGGGTAGGCAATGAGCAGTTCTTC
CASSLMGAGVGNEQFF
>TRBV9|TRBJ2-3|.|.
TGTGCCAGCAGCGGCCCGCGGGCTGATACGCAGTATTTT
CASSGPRADTQYF
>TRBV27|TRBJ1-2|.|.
TGTGCCAGCACCCCTTTGGGGAGGGACTATGGCTACACCTTC
CASTPLGRDYGYTF
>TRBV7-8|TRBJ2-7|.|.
TGTGCCAGCAGCTACCCGGCAGGGGACTACGAGCAGTACTTC
CASSYPAGDYEQYF
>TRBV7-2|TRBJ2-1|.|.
TGTGCCAGCAGCTTACCAGGGTGGGATGAGCAGTTCTTC
CASSLPGWDEQFF
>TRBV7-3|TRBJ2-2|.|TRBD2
TGTGCCAGCAGCTTGAGCGGGAGGGGGACCGGGGAGCTGTTTTTT
CASSLSGRGTGELFF
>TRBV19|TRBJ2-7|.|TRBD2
TGTGCCAGTACGGGACTAGCGTTTAAGAACTACGAGCAGTACTTC
CASTGLAFKNYEQYF
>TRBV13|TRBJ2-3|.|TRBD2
TGTGCCAGCAGCCTCCGGACTAGCGGTTACACCACAGATACGCAGTATTTT
CASSLRTSGYTTDTQYF
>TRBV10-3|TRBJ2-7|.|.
TGTGCCATCAGAGATAATTACGGGTACGAGCAGTACTTC
CAIRDNYGYEQYF
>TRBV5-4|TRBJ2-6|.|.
TGTGCCAGCAGCCCCATACCCAGAACTGGGGCCAACGTCCTGACTTTC
CASSPIPRTGANVLTF
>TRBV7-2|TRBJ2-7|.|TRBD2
TGTGCCAGCAGCCCAGGGCCTAGCGGGAGCCCCTACGAGCAGTACTTC
CASSPGPSGSPYEQYF
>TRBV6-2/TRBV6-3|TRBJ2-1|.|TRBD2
TGTGCCAGCAGTTACCCGTCGGGGGGACTAGGGATGGGTGAGCAGTTCTTC
CASSYPSGGLGMGEQFF
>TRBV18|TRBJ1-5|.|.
TGTGCCAGCTCACTAGTCGGCAGGGGTGATCAGCCCCAGCATTTT
CASSLVGRGDQPQHF
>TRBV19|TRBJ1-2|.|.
TGTGCCAGTAGGGGGAGAGGAGCGAACGGCTACACCTTC
CASRGRGANGYTF
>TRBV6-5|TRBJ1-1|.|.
TGTGCCAGCAGAGATACTTTTCGGGCTTTCTTT
CASRDTFRAFF
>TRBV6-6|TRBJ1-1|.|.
TGTGCCAGCAGTTACTCTCCGGACAGTATATCCACTGAAGCTTTCTTT
CASSYSPDSISTEAFF
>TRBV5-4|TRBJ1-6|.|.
TGTGCCAGCAGCTCGGGGGGCAAGGAGGATAATTCACCCCTCCACTTT
CASSSGGKEDNSPLHF
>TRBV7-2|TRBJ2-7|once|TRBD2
TGTGCCAGCAGCTTAGATTTTGGGCGGGAGGCCTACGAGCAGTACTTC
CASSLDFGREAYEQYF
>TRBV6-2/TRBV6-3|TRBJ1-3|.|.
TGTGCCAGCAGCTCACCTACCGCTAACTCTGGAAACACCATATATTTT
CASSSPTANSGNTIYF
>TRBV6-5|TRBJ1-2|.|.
TGTGCCAGCAGGTCCGGAGCCTATGGCTACACCTTC
CASRSGAYGYTF
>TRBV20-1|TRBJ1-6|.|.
TGCAGTGCTAAACAGGGTCCACCCCTCCACTTT
CSAKQGPPLHF
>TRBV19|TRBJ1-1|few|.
TGTGCCAGTAGTAACACCTTGAACACTGAAGCTTTCTTT
CASSNTLNTEAFF
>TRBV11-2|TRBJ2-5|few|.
TGTGCCAGCAGCCCGGACAGTCCCCAAGAGACCCAGTACTTC
CASSPDSPQETQYF
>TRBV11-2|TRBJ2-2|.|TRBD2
TGTGCCAGCAGCTCCCGGACTAGCGGTGGGGCCGGGGAGCTGTTTTTT
CASSSRTSGGAGELFF
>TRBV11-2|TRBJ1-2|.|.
TGTGCCAGCAACCACGGGGGTTACGGCAACTATGGCTACACCTTC
CASNHGGYGNYGYTF
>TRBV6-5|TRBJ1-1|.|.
TGTGCCAGCAGTTACAGGGGTTGGGGCGCTGAAGCTTTCTTT
CASSYRGWGAEAFF
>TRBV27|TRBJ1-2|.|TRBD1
TGTGCCAGCAGTCCCTACAGGGGGGCAGGCTATGGCTACACCTTC
CASSPYRGAGYGYTF
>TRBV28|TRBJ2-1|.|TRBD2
TGTGCCAGCAGCCCTCACGGACTAGCGGGAGGGCGGGATGAGCAGTTCTTC
CASSPHGLAGGRDEQFF